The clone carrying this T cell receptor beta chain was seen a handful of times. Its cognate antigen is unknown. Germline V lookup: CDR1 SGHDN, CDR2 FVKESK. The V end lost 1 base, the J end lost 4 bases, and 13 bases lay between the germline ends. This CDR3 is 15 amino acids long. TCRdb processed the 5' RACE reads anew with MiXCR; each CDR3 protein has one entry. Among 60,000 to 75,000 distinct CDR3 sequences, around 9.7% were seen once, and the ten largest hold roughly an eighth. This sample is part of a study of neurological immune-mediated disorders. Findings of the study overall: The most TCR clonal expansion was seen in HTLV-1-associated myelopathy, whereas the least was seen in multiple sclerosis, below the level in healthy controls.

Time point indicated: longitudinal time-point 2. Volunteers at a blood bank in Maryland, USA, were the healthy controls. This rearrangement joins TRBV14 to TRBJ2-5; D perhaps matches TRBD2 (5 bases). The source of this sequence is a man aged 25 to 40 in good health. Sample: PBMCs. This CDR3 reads CASSQVGSGRETQYF. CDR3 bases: TGTGCCAGCAGCCAAGTTGGGAGCGGAAGAGAGACCCAGTACTTC. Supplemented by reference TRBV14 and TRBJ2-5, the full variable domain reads EAGVTQFPSHSVIEKGQTVTLRCDPISGHDNLYWYRRVMGKEIKFLLHFVKESKQDESGMPNNRFLAERTGGTYSTLKVQPAELEDSGVYFCASSQVGSGRETQYFGPGTRLLVL.